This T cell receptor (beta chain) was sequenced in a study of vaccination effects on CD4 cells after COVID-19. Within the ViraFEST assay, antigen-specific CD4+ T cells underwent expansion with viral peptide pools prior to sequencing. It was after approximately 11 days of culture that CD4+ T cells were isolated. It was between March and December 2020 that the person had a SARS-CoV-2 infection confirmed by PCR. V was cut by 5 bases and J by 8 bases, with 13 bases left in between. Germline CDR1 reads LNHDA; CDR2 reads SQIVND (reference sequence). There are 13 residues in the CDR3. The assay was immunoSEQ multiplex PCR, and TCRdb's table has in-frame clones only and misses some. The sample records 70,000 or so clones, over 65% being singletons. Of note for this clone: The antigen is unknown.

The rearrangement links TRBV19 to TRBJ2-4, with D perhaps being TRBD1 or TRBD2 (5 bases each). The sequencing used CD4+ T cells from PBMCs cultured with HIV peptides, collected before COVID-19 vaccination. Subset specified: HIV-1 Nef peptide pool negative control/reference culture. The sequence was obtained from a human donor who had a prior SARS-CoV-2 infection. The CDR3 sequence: CASSGQGRDIQYF. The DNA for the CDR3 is TGTGCCAGTAGTGGGCAGGGACGGGACATTCAGTACTTC.